This T cell receptor (beta chain) was observed in a study of blood T cell repertoires in COVID-19. Looking at the study overall: Sources were T cells, B-cell-depleted T cells, or PBMCs; the material itself was cDNA or gDNA.

The table came from immunoSEQ multiplex PCR; TCRdb's copy has only in-frame clones and leaves some out. The data hold around 100,000 clones, with 80% to 90% observed a single time. This CDR3 contains 15 residues. Germline V gene data show CDR1 as LGHDT and CDR2 as YNNKEL (reference sequence). Losses at the gene ends were 4 bases for V and 3 bases for J; bases not matched to a gene: 9. Sequencing used peripheral blood. This TCR was recovered from a man at least 80 years old with acute or convalescent COVID-19. This rearrangement joins TRBV3-1 (or the pseudogene TRBV3-2) to TRBJ2-7; 7 nucleotides match TRBD2. CDR3 in amino acids: CASSPTVASGYEQYF. The CDR3, as DNA: TGTGCCAGCAGCCCCACGGTGGCTAGCGGCTACGAGCAGTACTTC.